Each of the 10 T cell receptor beta chains below was sequenced from the same sample in a study of cytomegalovirus exposure and HLA in healthy donors. PCR involved 60 Vbeta and 13 Jbeta primers. The repertoire was sequenced with immunoSEQ multiplex PCR; TCRdb's copy has only in-frame clones and lacks some. This table holds around 100,000 clones, about 77% found once. Sequenced material: PBMCs. These receptors were obtained from a woman aged 18-29 years in good health and CMV-seropositive.

CDR3 loop: CASSLRTGVFYGYTF. The CDR3 nucleotides read TGTGCCAGCAGCCTCCGGACAGGGGTATTCTATGGCTACACCTTC. The chain employs TRBV5-5 and TRBJ1-2; 9 nucleotides agree with TRBD1. The CDR3 sequence is 15 residues long. Germline V gene sequence: CDR1 SGHKS, CDR2 YYEKEE (reference sequence). Trimming took 4 bases from V and 4 from J; bases not matched to a gene: 8.

The CDR3 spells CASSLGRTEAFF. CDR3 nucleotides: TGTGCCAGCAGTCTAGGGAGGACTGAAGCTTTCTTT. The chain joins TRBV28 to TRBJ1-1, with unresolved D. Germline V gene lookup returns CDR1 MDHEN and CDR2 SYDVKM. This CDR3 spans 12 amino acids. V shed 5 bases and J shed 5 bases, with 9 bases lying between them.

The rearrangement uses TRBV7-9 and TRBJ2-1; 12 bases align to TRBD2. The germline V gene has CDR1 SEHNR and CDR2 FQNEAQ (reference sequence). This CDR3 is 15 amino acids long. The V and J ends lost 6 bases and 7 bases, in that order; junction bases with no gene match: 7. The CDR3 nucleotides read TGTGCCAGCAGTCGACTAGCGGGGGTAGCAAATGAGCAGTTCTTC. Amino acid sequence: CASSRLAGVANEQFF.

V usage is TRBV19 and J usage is TRBJ2-7; 9 positions agree with TRBD2. The CDR3 has 14 amino acids. CDR1 and CDR2 from the germline V gene are LNHDA and SQIVND (reference sequence). With V trimmed by 10 bases and J by 3 bases, 10 bases remained unmatched. The DNA of the CDR3 is TGTGCCACCTCACCTAGCGGGGCGCGCTACGAGCAGTACTTC. This sequence encodes CATSPSGARYEQYF.

The chain couples TRBV25-1 to TRBJ2-7; maybe TRBD1 (8 bases). This CDR3 region has 15 residues. The V gene lost 6 bases and the J gene lost 4 bases, with 19 bases spanning the gap. The germline gives CDR1 MGHDK, CDR2 SYGVNS. The CDR3 sequence is CASRETGGGWYEQYF. CDR3 coding DNA: TGTGCCAGCAGAGAAACAGGGGGAGGGTGGTACGAGCAGTACTTC.

This clone was picked up a small number of times. The genes are TRBV15 and TRBJ1-4; 10 bases are a match to TRBD1. With V trimmed by 3 bases and J by 7 bases, 5 bases remained unmatched. The CDR3 is 15 residues long. Looked up from germline, CDR1 is LNHNV and CDR2 is YYDKDF (reference sequence). DNA for the CDR3: TGTGCCACCAGCAGGGACAGGGGGTTAAGTGAAAAACTGTTTTTT. Translated: CATSRDRGLSEKLFF.

The chain recombines TRBV25-1 with TRBJ1-2; 8 bases fit TRBD1. This CDR3 has 16 amino acids. J gave up 0 bases and V 5 bases, and 8 bases lay outside the gene matches. CDR1 is MGHDK, CDR2 SYGVNS, per germline. The CDR3 reads CASSPHGTGTNYGYTF. The CDR3, as DNA: TGTGCCAGCAGTCCCCATGGGACAGGAACTAACTATGGCTACACCTTC.

This clone was seen once. The chain joins TRBV7-3 to TRBJ2-3, with TRBD1 identical over 11 bases. CDR1 SGHTA and CDR2 FQGTGA come from the germline V gene. This CDR3 contains 16 residues. V shed 4 bases and J 7 bases; nucleotides not matched to a gene: 10. The CDR3 DNA reads TGTGCCAGCAGCTCCACCCCCGGGACAGGGGGGAATACGCAGTATTTT. As protein: CASSSTPGTGGNTQYF.

The gene calls are TRBV28 and TRBJ1-4; 7 bases are shared with TRBD1. V was pared by 5 bases and J by 6 bases, with 3 bases of the junction left unmatched. CDR3 length: 13 amino acids. Germline V gene sequence: CDR1 MDHEN, CDR2 SYDVKM. The CDR3 protein is CASSRQGYEKLFF. Here the CDR3 DNA reads TGTGCCAGCAGTCGACAGGGATATGAAAAACTGTTTTTT.

This clone has just one count. An end of the junction differs from the germline gene, which may be a read error. V and J are TRBV2 and TRBJ1-4; 9 bases fit TRBD1. Germline V CDR1 and CDR2: SNHLY, FYNNEI. The CDR3 spans 11 residues. The CDR3 sequence: CASSERDRELF. CDR3 in DNA: TGTGCCAGCAGTGAAAGGGACAGGGAACTTTTT.